The sequence of this TCR beta chain was determined in a study of OX40 agonist ivuxolimab in advanced cancers. Repertoires were generated with immunoSEQ multiplex PCR, while TCRdb's copy carries only in-frame clones and drops some. Here the sample spans some 78,000 clones, roughly 91% being singletons. The CDR3 covers 15 residues. The V and J ends lost 2 bases and 4 bases, in that order; junction bases with no gene match: 4. CDR1 and CDR2 from the germline V gene are KGHSH and LQKENI. Specimen: CD4+ or CD8+ T cells sorted from blood, collected in a trial of the OX40 agonist ivuxolimab. The clonotype was recovered from an adult with an advanced solid tumor such as melanoma, head and neck, liver or kidney cancer. The chain links TRBV18 to TRBJ2-3, with 9 nucleotides matching TRBD2. The CDR3 DNA follows: TGTGCCAGCTCACCAGCGGGGGGGCCCTCAGATACGCAGTATTTT. Its translation is CASSPAGGPSDTQYF. Combining the CDR3 with reference TRBV18 and TRBJ2-3 gives the whole variable domain NAGVMQNPRHLVRRRGQEARLRCSPMKGHSHVYWYRQLPEEGLKFMVYLQKENIIDESGMPKERFSAEFPKEGPSILRIQQVVRGDSAAYFCASSPAGGPSDTQYFGPGTRLTVL.